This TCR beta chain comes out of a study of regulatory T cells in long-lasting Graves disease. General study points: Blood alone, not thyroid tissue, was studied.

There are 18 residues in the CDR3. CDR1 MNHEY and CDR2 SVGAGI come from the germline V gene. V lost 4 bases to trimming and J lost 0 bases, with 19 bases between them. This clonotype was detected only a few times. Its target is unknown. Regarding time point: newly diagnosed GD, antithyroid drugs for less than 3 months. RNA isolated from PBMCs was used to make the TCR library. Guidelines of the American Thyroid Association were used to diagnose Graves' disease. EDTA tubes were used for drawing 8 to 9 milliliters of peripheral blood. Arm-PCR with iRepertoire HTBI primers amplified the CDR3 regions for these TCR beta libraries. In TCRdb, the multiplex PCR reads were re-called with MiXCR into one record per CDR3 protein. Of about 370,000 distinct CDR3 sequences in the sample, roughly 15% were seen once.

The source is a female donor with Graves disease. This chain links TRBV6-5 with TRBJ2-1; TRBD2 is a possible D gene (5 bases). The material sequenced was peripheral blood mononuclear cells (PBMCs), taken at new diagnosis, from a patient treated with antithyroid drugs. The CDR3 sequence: CASSLPPGLTSSYNEQFF. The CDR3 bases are TGTGCCAGCAGTTTACCCCCCGGACTTACAAGCTCCTACAATGAGCAGTTCTTC.